This T cell receptor beta chain came from a study of cytomegalovirus exposure and HLA in healthy donors (dated by TCRdb to about 2017). Turning to the overall study: According to an earlier analysis of 450 to 650 of the donors, about 179 million T cells yielded over 100 million unique TCR beta sequences and about 300 Gb of sequence data. An early release covering some 640 HLA-typed donors comprised approximately 290 gigabases of sequencing data and roughly 85 million unique TCR sequences. Among the approximately 430 genotyped donors, around 81% belonged to the genetic ancestry cluster associated with self-reported Caucasian donors. The aim of the study was to test whether cataloging public T cell receptors could identify signatures of past pathogen exposure. The study used immunosequencing to profile the T cell repertoires of more than 650 subjects and linked those repertoires to cytomegalovirus serostatus. Besides the first cohort of hundreds of subjects, a separate validation cohort made up of around 120 different subjects was used. To predict cytomegalovirus infection status, the study combined high-throughput TCR immunosequencing, statistical association of individual TCRs with disease status, and machine learning. A later analysis re-analyzed previously published TCR beta repertoires from roughly 630 donors and added high-resolution HLA genotyping to study TCR occurrence patterns. The later analysis used no new phenotypic data to find candidate immune exposures, relying instead on TCR beta sequences and their occurrence across donors. To decide whether each TCR beta V gene segment behaved as functional or pseudogenic, an earlier analysis of some 540 of the donors relied on high-throughput TCR beta sequencing. Alongside the repertoire data, information on donor age, sex, ethnicity and CMV serostatus was compiled. Genome-wide SNP genotypes for about 60% of the roughly 670 donors were used in a later genetic analysis, which treated that subset as a discovery cohort. Every repertoire in the discovery cohort had been generated on one and the same sequencing platform. Both class I and class II loci were covered by HLA typing, at four-digit resolution. Typing coverage differed by locus: A, B, C, DRB1 and DQB1 were typed in roughly 620-630 donors, DQA1 in 500 to 550, DPA1 in nearly 610, and DPB1 in around 440. Four to six DR-DQ haplotypes were handled as single units for association and clustering, since linkage in the cohort was strong. Across 398 genotyped donors of the cohort, an average of 235,054 unique TCR beta nucleotide sequences per donor were sequenced, and roughly 20% of those sequences were non-productive.

Library preparation was by the immunoSEQ multiplex PCR assay. The multiplex PCR relied on a mix of 60 forward primers for TCR Vbeta segments and 13 reverse primers for TCR Jbeta segments. Amplification of the CDR3 region of rearranged TCR beta genes was performed with a multiplex PCR assay on genomic DNA. Amplified TCR beta libraries were sequenced as 87-base-pair reads on the Illumina HiSeq System. In the original analysis: In a later analysis, roughly 80 million unique TCR beta chains were counted across the 650 to 700 repertoires, and roughly 11 million of these chains were shared by at least two donors. Raw reads were error-corrected and collapsed into unique sequences with a nearest-neighbor algorithm that merged closely related sequences to remove PCR and sequencing errors. V, D and J gene segments were assigned by aligning CDR3 sequences to IMGT reference sequences. Each retained sequence needed at least a six-nucleotide match to both a V gene segment and a J gene segment. Rearrangements were called productive when the CDR3 lacked stop codons and stayed in frame with V and J; all others were non-productive. Following IMGT convention, CDR3 was defined as the stretch from the second conserved V-encoded cysteine up to the conserved J-encoded phenylalanine. In an earlier analysis of more than 550 of the donors, sequences lacking an unambiguous match to a single V gene segment were excluded. In an earlier analysis of approximately 550 of the donors, V segments were called functional above 56.7% productive rearrangements and were called segregating when the between-donor standard deviation exceeded 5%. A statistical classification framework was developed to diagnose cytomegalovirus status using the catalog of TCR beta chain sequences. In a later analysis, V and J genes were assigned by comparing TCR nucleotide sequences against IMGT/GENE-DB human TR gene sequences. A later analysis assigned CDR3 sequences and most-parsimonious VDJ recombination scenarios with the TCRdist pipeline. In a later analysis, each TCR beta chain was defined by its CDR3 amino acid sequence together with its V-gene family, and reads without a unique V-gene family were excluded. In a later analysis, a few hundred highly shared, low-generation-probability nucleotide sequences were removed to address suspected cross-contamination and a sequencing artifact. In a later analysis, a clonal expansion index for each public chain was calculated from normalized within-repertoire ranks of inferred template counts. In a later analysis, generation probabilities were computed with a VDJ recombination model fitted to out-of-frame rearrangements, and the resulting probabilities were checked against IGoR. Hypergeometric tests were used in a later analysis to score TCR-TCR, TCR-HLA and TCR-CMV co-occurrence, with a repertoire-size bias correction applied to the TCR pairs. False discovery rates were estimated in a later analysis by permuting HLA or CMV assignments 20 times. In a later analysis, co-occurring TCRs were grouped using DBSCAN, and TCRdist sequence similarity was added for clustering within HLA-allele-positive subsets. Repertoires with fewer than 30,000 or more than 120,000 public chains, plus five repertoires with anomalous nucleotide sharing, were excluded from co-occurrence clustering. TCRdb took this table from immuneACCESS and kept in-frame rearrangements with V and J called. Such tables lack part of the clones; where checked against another copy, unresolved V genes explain under half of the gap, and the rest is unexplained. V, J and clone size derive from that table, while D and trimming were established from the DNA sequence. Here the sample has about 140,000 clones; 60% to 85% occur a single time. The ten top clones hold less than 2% of the sample.

The CDR3 measures 14 amino acids from cysteine to phenylalanine. The retained sequence is limited to the CDR3, 42 bases, with the frame set at the first base. Trimming at the junction amounts to 5 bases on V and 0 bases on J, and the germline ends lie 10 bases apart. CDR1 and CDR2, looked up from the germline V gene, are MNHNS and SASEGT. The paper as a whole reports these results and caveats: A later genetic analysis associated a missense DCLRE1C variant with V-gene and J-gene trimming of TCR beta chains, and an independent cohort replicated the association. Because HLA typing was unavailable for some donors at each locus, only the typed subset was used in association tests. The classifier was reported to diagnose cytomegalovirus status with high specificity and sensitivity in both the original cohort and the validation cohort. A further reported finding was that TCR beta sequences accurately predicted the HLA-A and HLA-B alleles for most subjects in the first cohort. Most CMV-associated TCR beta chains appeared to be HLA-restricted in a later analysis, and the HLA associations seemed to be driven largely by CMV exposure. Most TCR sequences were seen in very few donors, while some public TCRs were found in many individuals. For the cohort, immune exposure information was limited to CMV serostatus. Strong co-occurrence of HLA alleles, especially DR and DQ, made assigning TCR associations to individual alleles difficult. Linkage disequilibrium might explain the correlated functional status among segregating V segments, but an unknown experimental factor could not be excluded. According to a later analysis, TCR association rates differed among HLA loci, with DRB1 alleles showing the most associated TCRs and HLA-C alleles showing the fewest. Compared with the approximately 710-donor mean, donors in an Asian-associated ancestry cluster had fewer N-insertions in productive TCRs, according to a later genetic analysis. In vitro tests confirmed that a few of the cytomegalovirus-associated TCR beta chains recognize cytomegalovirus antigens. A total of 164 TCR beta chains were listed by the study as associated with cytomegalovirus. An earlier analysis of 450 to 750 of the donors showed that most TCR beta V segments appeared in productive rearrangements either about 87% or about 30% of the time, which broadly matched IMGT annotations. A cluster of highly shared sequence variants was judged likely to represent a technical artifact of the sequencing pipeline. The 87-base-pair reads could not distinguish some IMGT-functional V segments, including TRBV6-2 and TRBV6-3, so those segments were excluded. In a later analysis, around 17,000 TCR beta sequences were associated with specific HLA alleles at a false discovery rate of 0.05. In a later analysis, HLA-associated TCR beta chains were found to be more clonally expanded and to have lower generation probabilities than equally common non-associated chains. It was suggested by the authors that the approach could potentially be generalized to other disease states and immunological phenotypes. The cohort was sequenced for TCR beta chains only, and without alpha or paired-chain data the features that could be detected were limited. According to a later analysis, parvovirus B19, influenza, CMV and Epstein-Barr virus appeared linked to several top co-occurrence clusters. Because counts were too low, fewer than 20 rarely observed V segments, including chromosome 9 orphons, were excluded from the earlier analysis of under 650 of the donors. Presence/absence analyses assumed roughly uniform sequencing depth across donors, an assumption that may not hold.

The cohort consisted of 600 to 750 healthy bone marrow donors. At the time of sampling, every cohort member was nominally healthy, though immune exposures that went unrecorded were likely present. The donor tested CMV seronegative, placing the donor among the roughly 350 seronegative members of the cohort. Every donor gave a peripheral blood sample, and the peripheral blood mononuclear cells from that sample were used for TCR beta sequencing. Genomic DNA extraction from the blood cell samples was performed with the Qiagen DNeasy Blood Extraction Kit. A word on this clone: This clone's antigen is unknown. No base quality values were provided; no much bigger clone lies one nucleotide off.

The rearranged segments are TRBV6-1 and TRBJ1-1, with an unclear D gene assignment. The TCR originated in a man in his forties in good health and CMV-seronegative. Sequenced input: PBMCs. The bases are TGTGCCAGCAGTTGGAGGAGCATGAACACTGAAGCTTTCTTT. It codes for CASSWRSMNTEAFF.